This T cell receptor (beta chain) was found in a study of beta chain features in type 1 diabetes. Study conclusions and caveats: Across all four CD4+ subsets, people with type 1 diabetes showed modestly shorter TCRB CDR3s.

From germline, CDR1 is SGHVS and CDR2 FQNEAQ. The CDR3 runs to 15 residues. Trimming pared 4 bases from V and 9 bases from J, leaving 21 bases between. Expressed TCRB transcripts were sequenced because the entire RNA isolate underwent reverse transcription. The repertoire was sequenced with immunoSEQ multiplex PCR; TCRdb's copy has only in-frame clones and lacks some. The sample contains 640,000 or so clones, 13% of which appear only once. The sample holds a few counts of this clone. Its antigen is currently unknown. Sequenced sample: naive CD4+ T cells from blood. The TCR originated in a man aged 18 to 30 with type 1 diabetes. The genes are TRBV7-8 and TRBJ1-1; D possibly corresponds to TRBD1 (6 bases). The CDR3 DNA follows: TGTGCCAGCAGCTCCCCAACACTACAGGGAGGTCAAGCTTTCTTT. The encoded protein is CASSSPTLQGGQAFF. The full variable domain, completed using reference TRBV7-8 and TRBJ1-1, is GAGVSQSPRYKVAKRGQDVALRCDPISGHVSLFWYQQALGQGPEFLTYFQNEAQLDKSGLPSDRFFAERPEGSVSTLKIQRTQQEDSAVYLCASSSPTLQGGQAFFGQGTRLTVV.